The clone carrying this T cell receptor (beta chain) has just one count. In the authors' workflow: Reference gene primers were amplified, and this amplification served to estimate nucleated cell counts. TCRdb's table, derived via immunoSEQ multiplex PCR, lists solely in-frame clones and lacks some. V and J calls and clone size are given by that table; D and trimming were obtained from the DNA. This table holds a few hundred thousand clones, around 89% found once. The entry originates in a study of blood T cell repertoires in COVID-19. On the study more broadly: Both acute and convalescent COVID-19 samples were obtained from the United States, Italy and Spain.

The CDR3 runs to 15 residues. The ends were cut back, 3 bases at V and 2 bases at J, with 12 bases in the middle. Germline V CDR1 and CDR2: SGHKS, YYEKEE (reference sequence). The V call is TRBV5-5, the J call TRBJ2-1, with TRBD1 as a possible D gene (6 bases). The sequence was obtained from a man aged 55 to 70 who had recovered from COVID-19. Sequenced material: peripheral blood. The CDR3 sequence: CASSSTTGTYNEQFF. For the CDR3, the DNA is TGTGCCAGCAGCTCGACCACAGGGACCTACAATGAGCAGTTCTTC.